These 21 T cell receptor beta chains came from one sample sequenced in a study of T cells after posttransplantation cyclophosphamide. Libraries were prepared by immunoSEQ multiplex PCR; TCRdb keeps only in-frame clonotypes and omits some of them. The sample consists of roughly 17,000 clones, 85% of them appearing once. Control samples came 1 year after myeloablative marrow transplants with methotrexate plus calcineurin inhibitor. The sample in question was PBMCs, obtained after allogeneic stem cell transplant with calcineurin inhibitor and methotrexate. All receptors come from a female patient between 18 and 35 years old who received an allogeneic stem cell transplant from an unrelated donor, was CMV-positive, and had acute and chronic GVHD. The T cells may come from the graft donor.

The chain recombines TRBV5-6 with TRBJ2-1, with 8 bases matching TRBD2. CDR1 and CDR2 (germline): SGHDT, YYEEEE. The CDR3 runs 16 residues. The V segment lost 0 bases and the J segment 4 bases; nucleotides outside the gene matches: 6. Here the CDR3 reads CASSLGASGLYNEQFF. The CDR3 nucleotides read TGTGCCAGCAGCTTGGGGGCTAGCGGGCTTTACAATGAGCAGTTCTTC.

This clone was counted only a few times. The chain employs TRBV6-6 and TRBJ2-7, with 10 bases lining up with TRBD2. This CDR3 is 15 amino acids long. The germline V gene has CDR1 MNHNY and CDR2 SVGAGI (reference sequence). Germline trimming cut 6 bases from V and 5 bases from J; bases unmatched to any gene: 10. The chain's CDR3 is CASRPSGRGGDEQYF. In nucleotides, the CDR3 is TGTGCCAGCAGACCAAGCGGGAGGGGCGGGGACGAGCAGTACTTC.

V is TRBV4-1 and J is TRBJ1-2, with 7 nucleotides matching TRBD1. This CDR3 contains 14 residues. The germline CDR1 and CDR2 sequences are MGHRA and YSYEKL. V was pared by 4 bases and J by 3 bases, with 5 bases of the junction left unmatched. In DNA, the CDR3 is TGCGCCAGCAGCCCGTCCGGGACAGACTATGGCTACACCTTC. Translation: CASSPSGTDYGYTF.

The J gene is TRBJ1-1, the V gene TRBV2; D is possibly TRBD1 (5 bases). The V gene's germline CDR1 is SNHLY and CDR2 FYNNEI. There are 13 residues in the CDR3. V was clipped by 6 bases and J by 4 bases, with 12 bases between them. The CDR3 loop reads CASSSRGGTEAFF. The CDR3 DNA follows: TGTGCCAGCAGCTCTAGGGGTGGCACTGAAGCTTTCTTT.

V is TRBV27 and J is TRBJ2-1, with a tentative D call TRBD2 (6 bases). The CDR3 loop spans 14 amino acids. The V end was cut by 4 bases, the J end by 4 bases, with 11 bases between. Germline values: CDR1 MNHEY, CDR2 SMNVEV (reference sequence). The CDR3 sequence is CASSSLEGYNEQFF. For the CDR3, the DNA is TGTGCCAGCAGTTCCCTGGAGGGTTACAATGAGCAGTTCTTC.

The V gene is TRBV5-6, the J gene TRBJ1-2, with 7 bases fitting TRBD1. After removal of 0 bases from V and 5 bases from J, the junction contained 4 bases not matched to a gene. The CDR3 covers 14 residues. Germline lookup yields CDR1 SGHDT and CDR2 YYEEEE. CDR3 amino acids: CASSLGQGRYGYTF. The CDR3 nucleotides read TGTGCCAGCAGCTTGGGACAGGGAAGGTATGGCTACACCTTC.

This clone was counted once. The CDR3, as DNA: TGTGCCAGCCAAAGAGGGACAGTTTCCTACGAGCAGTACTTC. This gives the protein CASQRGTVSYEQYF. V and J are TRBV6-5 and TRBJ2-7; TRBD1 matches 7 bases. V was pared by 8 bases and J by 1 base, with 8 bases of the junction left unmatched. This CDR3 is built from 14 residues. Per germline, CDR1 MNHEY and CDR2 SVGAGI.

A note on this clone: Germline is not matched at one junction end, which may reflect a read error. The chain is built from TRBV7-9 and TRBJ1-2, with TRBD1 identical over 7 bases. This CDR3 spans 16 amino acids. Germline CDR1 and CDR2: SEHNR and FQNEAQ (reference sequence). CDR3 DNA sequence: TGTACCAGCAGCTTAGCTGTAGGGGGCGATATCTATGGCTACACCTTC. It is translated as CTSSLAVGGDIYGYTF.

The chain couples TRBV19 to TRBJ2-7, with a weak D call TRBD1 (5 bases). V lost 3 bases and J 3 bases, leaving 15 bases between the germline ends. This CDR3 spans 15 amino acids. The germline V gene encodes CDR1 LNHDA and CDR2 SQIVND (reference sequence). The CDR3 here is CASSIMAGKGYEQYF. As DNA, the CDR3 is TGTGCCAGTAGTATTATGGCAGGGAAGGGCTACGAGCAGTACTTC.

This clone has a handful of counts. The chain has TRBV28 and TRBJ1-2, with 9 bases aligning to TRBD1. Germline trimming cut 2 bases from V and 7 bases from J; bases unmatched to any gene: 5. CDR1 is MDHEN, CDR2 SYDVKM, per germline. The CDR3 contains 14 residues. The CDR3 reads CASSLGTGYAGYTF. In DNA, the CDR3 is TGTGCCAGCAGTTTAGGGACAGGGTATGCTGGCTACACCTTC.

This chain uses TRBV2 with TRBJ2-5; perhaps TRBD1 as D (6 bases). CDR1 SNHLY and CDR2 FYNNEI come from the germline V gene. The CDR3 contains 16 residues. Trimming cost V 7 bases and J 2 bases, with 20 bases left between them. CDR3: CASTNDRRSLQETQYF. CDR3 nucleotide sequence: TGTGCCAGCACTAATGACAGGCGGTCCTTACAAGAGACCCAGTACTTC.

This rearrangement joins TRBV6-1 to TRBJ2-6; D is unresolved. The CDR3 consists of 15 residues. Germline-derived CDR1 and CDR2 are MNHNS and SASEGT. The V end was cut by 1 base, the J end by 3 bases, with 7 bases between. CDR3 sequence reads: CASSEESFGANVLTF. The CDR3 nucleotides read TGTGCCAGCAGTGAAGAGAGTTTTGGGGCCAACGTCCTGACTTTC.

The V and J genes are TRBV27 and TRBJ2-1; 7 bases match TRBD1. Per the germline V gene, CDR1 is MNHEY and CDR2 is SMNVEV (reference sequence). The CDR3 has 15 amino acids. Trimming cost V 1 base and J 7 bases; bases outside gene matches: 7. This chain's CDR3 is CASSLYRGPGNEQFF. The CDR3 DNA reads as TGTGCCAGCAGTTTATACAGGGGCCCGGGGAATGAGCAGTTCTTC.

In this sample, this clone turned up a few times. The chain has TRBV28 and TRBJ2-7; no definite D call. V shed 6 bases and J shed 6 bases, with 9 bases lying between them. There are 11 residues in the CDR3. Germline CDR1 reads MDHEN; CDR2 reads SYDVKM. The DNA for the CDR3 is TGTGCCAGCAGGTCCCTCGGCGAGCAGTACTTC. Its translation is CASRSLGEQYF.

The V call is TRBV7-9, the J call TRBJ2-3; TRBD2 is a possible D gene (5 bases). This CDR3 is 15 amino acids long. Germline CDR1 reads SEHNR; CDR2 reads FQNEAQ (reference sequence). V was shortened by 4 bases and J by 4 bases, with 15 bases between the two germline ends. CDR3 nucleotides: TGTGCCAGCAGCTCCGGACTGCCAAGGGCAGATACGCAGTATTTT. It specifies CASSSGLPRADTQYF.

This clone was seen a few times. This rearrangement joins TRBV30 to TRBJ1-2; the match to TRBD1 covers 7 bases. The CDR3 loop spans 14 amino acids. CDR1 GTSNPN and CDR2 SVGIG come from the germline V gene (reference sequence). The V gene end was trimmed by 1 base and the J gene end by 8 bases; junction bases not matched to a gene: 10. The CDR3 region is CAWSANEGRGGYTF. In nucleotides, the CDR3 is TGTGCCTGGAGTGCAAATGAAGGCAGGGGGGGCTACACCTTC. Supplemented by reference TRBV30 and TRBJ1-2, the full variable domain reads SQTIHQWPATLVQPVGSPLSLECTVEGTSNPNLYWYRQAAGRGLQLLFYSVGIGQISSEVPQNLSASRPQDRQFILSSKKLLLSDSGFYLCAWSANEGRGGYTFGSGTRLTVV.

The rearrangement links TRBV5-4 to TRBJ2-4; 7 bases align to TRBD1. CDR1 and CDR2 (germline): SGHNT, YYREEE (reference sequence). This CDR3 has 14 amino acids. J was trimmed by 1 base and V by 4 bases; bases with no gene match: 2. The CDR3 loop is CASSLQGAKNIQYF. The CDR3 DNA sequence: TGTGCCAGCAGCCTACAGGGGGCCAAAAACATTCAGTACTTC. Based on the CDR3 plus reference TRBV5-4 and TRBJ2-4, the full variable domain is ETGVTQSPTHLIKTRGQQVTLRCSSQSGHNTVSWYQQALGQGPQFIFQYYREEENGRGNFPPRFSGLQFPNYSSELNVNALELDDSALYLCASSLQGAKNIQYFGAGTRLSVL.

The rearrangement uses TRBV10-3 and TRBJ1-1; no clear D. The germline V and J ends were trimmed by 2 bases and 3 bases, with 10 bases remaining between them. The CDR3 extends over 14 amino acids. CDR1 and CDR2 (germline): ENHRY, SYGVKD. The CDR3 is CAISEGLGDTEAFF. Here the CDR3 DNA reads TGTGCCATCAGTGAGGGTCTGGGAGACACTGAAGCTTTCTTT.

With respect to this clone: The germline gene is not matched at one end of the junction; a read error may be the cause. The J gene is TRBJ2-2, the V gene TRBV10-1, with D possibly being TRBD1 (5 bases). Germline V gene lookup returns CDR1 WNHNN and CDR2 SYGVQD (reference sequence). The CDR3 length is 15 residues. The CDR3 nucleotides are TGCGCCAGCAGTGAGCAGGGATCGAACATCGGGGAGCTGTTTTTT. Amino acid sequence: CASSEQGSNIGELFF.

The table lists this clone with a count of one. The chain joins TRBV27 to TRBJ2-7, with TRBD2 as a possible D gene (5 bases). Germline V lookup: CDR1 MNHEY, CDR2 SMNVEV (reference sequence). V lost 8 bases, J lost 0 bases, and 14 bases lay in between. The CDR3 runs to 14 residues. CDR3 loop: CASSWSGSSYEQYF. In DNA, the CDR3 is TGTGCCAGCTCTTGGAGCGGTTCCTCCTACGAGCAGTACTTC.

This rearrangement joins TRBV19 to TRBJ1-2, with D perhaps TRBD1 (6 bases). The CDR3 covers 14 residues. V was trimmed by 4 bases and J by 2 bases, leaving 11 bases between them. Germline assignment: CDR1 LNHDA and CDR2 SQIVND (reference sequence). The CDR3 is CASSTRTDNYGYTF. The DNA for the CDR3 is TGTGCCAGTAGTACTCGGACAGACAACTATGGCTACACCTTC.